Here is one TCR beta chain with its context. The antigen it binds to is not known. Its ends do not fully match the called genes, so a read error is possible. Collaborating institutions collected whole blood in K2EDTA tubes following their own protocols. For TCRbeta analysis, collaborators shipped samples as frozen whole blood, isolated PBMCs, or DNA extracted from either of those sample types. TCRbeta CDR3 regions were amplified from genomic DNA by means of the immunoSEQ Assay, a bias-controlled multiplex PCR. The original pipeline was this. The number of nucleated cells in each sample was estimated by amplification of reference gene primers within the assay. Sequence reads were collapsed and filtered to measure the absolute abundance of every unique TCRbeta CDR3 rearrangement. For each sample, productive Simpson clonality was calculated by taking the square root of Simpson's diversity index across productive rearrangements. Here the immuneACCESS table is served through TCRdb, limited to in-frame sequences with V and J called. Missing clones are a known gap in these copies; in checked studies unresolved V genes cover under half, and the rest lacks a known reason. V and J calls and clone size follow that table, whereas D and trimming were derived from the DNA. Here the sample has 150,000 or so clones; 75% to 90% occur a single time. The ten largest clones add up to over 35% of the sample.

This entry comes from a study of blood T cell repertoires in COVID-19 (TCRdb year 2020). For context, the study as a whole: Samples from collaborators originated in the United States, Italy and Spain and spanned both the acute and convalescent phases of COVID-19. Subjects who had been exposed to COVID-19, were actively infected with it, or had recovered from it provided the deeply sampled blood TCRbeta repertoires that made up the dataset. The repertoires were made available in a free public database intended to serve as a resource for research on the immune response to SARS-CoV-2. The samples were drawn from two sources: the first 160 participants of the ongoing ImmuneRACE study, and approximately 1,300 subjects contributed by 6 global collaborators. Sample metadata almost always included a de-identified subject ID, COVID-19 status, age in years and sex. Where available, HLA class I and class II types were taken from metadata supplied by the sample provider and were not determined by assay-based typing. The material from the prospective study consisted of cDNA or gDNA derived from T cells, B-cell-depleted T cells, or PBMCs. Study-level results and caveats: How much clinical and demographic metadata was included differed by source and by participant, and the metadata was provided uncurated.

The specimen sequenced was peripheral blood. This clonotype originated in a human donor in a cohort sampled during active COVID-19.

The nucleotide sequence reads as follows: TGTGCCAGCAATGAAGACAGGGTTAACATCTATGGCTACACCTTC. Its translation is CASNEDRVNIYGYTF. The sequence links TRBV2 to TRBJ1-2, with 7 junctional bases fitting TRBD1. Inclusive of the bounding cysteine and phenylalanine, the CDR3 is 15 residues long. Of the read, only the CDR3 DNA is kept; its 45 bases are in frame from base 1. For CDR1 and CDR2, the germline V gene lists SNHLY and FYNNEI.